The clone carrying this T cell receptor (beta chain) was detected once. The antigen is not known. Stated time point: after neoadjuvant nivolumab, at surgical resection. Cohort: HPV-negative, locally advanced oral cavity squamous cell carcinoma patients. The CDR3 contains 14 residues. Deletions cut 2 bases from V and 5 bases from J, with 10 bases between. The germline gives CDR1 MGHDK, CDR2 SYGVNS. The record originates from a study of neoadjuvant anti-PD-1 for oral cavity cancer. Study at large: Before surgery, most patients got three to four biweekly 3 mg/kg nivolumab doses. Patients without progression got a fourth dose around day 43. General study results and limits: Higher pretreatment Treg/Th17 ratios tracked higher pretreatment blood clonality.

Data came from immunoSEQ multiplex PCR; TCRdb stores just in-frame clones and leaves some out. The sample has more than 8,000 clones; approximately 64% are singletons. The chain has TRBV25-1 and TRBJ2-1; D is perhaps TRBD2 (6 bases). Here the sequenced sample was PBMCs, taken after nivolumab (anti-PD-1) treatment. The TCR was taken from a person aged 40 to 85 with oral cavity squamous cell carcinoma. This CDR3 reads CASSEDGGNNEQFF. The CDR3, as DNA: TGTGCCAGCAGTGAAGACGGGGGAAACAATGAGCAGTTCTTC.